This T cell receptor beta chain was identified during a study of blood T cell repertoires in COVID-19. TCRdb's table, derived via immunoSEQ multiplex PCR, lists solely in-frame clones and lacks some. This table holds some 160,000 clones, just under 85% found once. This clone was counted a single time. V was shortened by 2 bases and J by 5 bases, with 10 bases between the two germline ends. CDR3 size: 13 residues. CDR1 is SGHRS and CDR2 is YFSETQ in the germline V gene. Sequenced input: peripheral blood. The J gene is TRBJ1-1, the V gene TRBV5-1, with D unclear. The sequence derives from a woman aged 80 or over with COVID-19, enrolled during active disease. CDR3 residues: CASSLEGGTEAFF. The CDR3 DNA follows: TGCGCCAGCAGCTTAGAGGGCGGAACTGAAGCTTTCTTT.